Presented here are 12 T cell receptor beta chains from one specimen sequenced in a study of blood T cell repertoires in COVID-19. Sequencing used immunoSEQ multiplex PCR; TCRdb keeps in-frame clones, though not all of them. The sample holds approximately 220,000 clones, around nine tenths seen once. The sample taken for sequencing was peripheral blood. The receptors here all came from a man in his fifties or sixties with acute or convalescent COVID-19.

The chain recombines TRBV28 with TRBJ2-2; weak D call: TRBD1 (5 bases). The V gene's germline CDR1 is MDHEN and CDR2 SYDVKM. The CDR3 covers 14 residues. The V gene lost 3 bases and the J gene lost 1 base, with 6 bases spanning the gap. The CDR3 sequence is CASSFGQNTGELFF. CDR3 nucleotide sequence: TGTGCCAGCAGTTTCGGACAGAACACCGGGGAGCTGTTTTTT.

This chain connects TRBV18 to TRBJ2-5, with 11 bases matching TRBD2. CDR1 is KGHSH, CDR2 LQKENI, per germline. The CDR3 covers 17 residues. V dropped 4 bases and J dropped 0; count of bases not matched to a gene: 7. CDR3 sequence (DNA): TGTGCCAGCTCACAGGGACTAGCGGACTGGTACCAAGAGACCCAGTACTTC. Translating gives CASSQGLADWYQETQYF.

This chain connects TRBV9 to TRBJ2-2, with D possibly being TRBD1 (5 bases). The CDR3 is 15 amino acids. Trimming removed 4 bases from V and 3 bases from J, with 13 bases in between. Germline values: CDR1 SGDLS, CDR2 YYNGEE. The CDR3 coding sequence is TGTGCCAGCAGCTCTCACACAGGTTACACCGGGGAGCTGTTTTTT. It is translated as CASSSHTGYTGELFF.

This chain uses TRBV6-5 with TRBJ1-1; TRBD1 agrees at 7 bases. CDR1 is MNHEY, CDR2 SVGAGI, per germline. This CDR3 comprises 15 residues. With V trimmed by 7 bases and J by 0 bases, 8 bases remained unmatched. In DNA form, the CDR3 reads TGTGCCAGCATGCTCGGGGGACAGCTGAACACTGAAGCTTTCTTT. Its translation is CASMLGGQLNTEAFF.

CDR3 region: CSASSGGNTGELFF. The CDR3 DNA follows: TGCAGTGCTAGTAGCGGGGGGAACACCGGGGAGCTGTTTTTT. The J gene is TRBJ2-2, the V gene TRBV20-1; 9 bases fit TRBD2. This CDR3 is 14 amino acids long. Germline V gene lookup returns CDR1 DFQATT and CDR2 SNEGSKA (reference sequence). V gave up 3 bases and J gave up 1 base; unmatched junction bases: 0.

This clone was observed once. The V gene is TRBV29-1, the J gene TRBJ2-7; 10 positions match TRBD1. CDR1 and CDR2 from the germline V gene are SQVTM and ANQGSEA. This CDR3 comprises 13 residues. With V trimmed by 3 bases and J by 5 bases, 4 bases remained unmatched. In DNA, the CDR3 is TGCAGCGTTGAGGACAGGGGGGTTCACGAGCAGTACTTC. Its translation: CSVEDRGVHEQYF.

The chain carries TRBV19 and TRBJ2-1; D uncertain. Trimming shortened V by 1 base and J by 0 bases, and 10 bases separated the two germline ends. The CDR3 is 16 amino acids. Germline loops: CDR1 LNHDA, CDR2 SQIVND (reference sequence). CDR3 sequence (DNA): TGTGCCAGTAGTATAGGCCCAGCGCCCTCCTACAATGAGCAGTTCTTC. Protein: CASSIGPAPSYNEQFF.

CDR3 amino acids: CASSAPGAPQETQYF. The CDR3 DNA reads TGTGCCAGCAGCGCACCAGGGGCGCCCCAAGAGACCCAGTACTTC. The rearrangement links TRBV7-9 to TRBJ2-5, with D perhaps matching TRBD1 (6 bases). CDR3 length equals 15 residues. Trimming removed 5 bases from V and 1 base from J, with 14 bases in between. Germline V gene lookup returns CDR1 SEHNR and CDR2 FQNEAQ (reference sequence).

The chain carries TRBV11-3 and TRBJ2-1; 9 nucleotides agree with TRBD1. J lost 9 bases, V lost 5 bases, and 14 bases had no gene match. Germline lookup yields CDR1 SGHNT and CDR2 YENEEA. The length of the CDR3 is 16 residues. The CDR3 here is CASSPYPGQGGFEQFF. The CDR3 nucleotides read TGTGCCAGCAGCCCATATCCGGGACAGGGAGGTTTTGAGCAGTTCTTC.

The chain is built from TRBV9 and TRBJ2-1; D is possibly TRBD1 (5 bases). The CDR3 length is 14 residues. V lost 6 bases and J 6 bases, leaving 16 bases between the germline ends. Germline loops: CDR1 SGDLS, CDR2 YYNGEE. For the CDR3, the DNA is TGTGCCAGCACCAGACAGCCCGAGTTCAATGAGCAGTTCTTC. Translating it yields CASTRQPEFNEQFF. The complete variable domain, with remaining parts taken from reference TRBV9 and TRBJ2-1, reads DSGVTQTPKHLITATGQRVTLRCSPRSGDLSVYWYQQSLDQGLQFLIQYYNGEERAKGNILERFSAQQFPDLHSELNLSSLELGDSALYFCASTRQPEFNEQFFGPGTRLTVL.

The chain carries TRBV6-5 and TRBJ2-2; possibly TRBD1 for D (5 bases). The CDR3 has 15 amino acids. With 2 bases removed from V and 4 bases from J, the gap between germline ends came to 11 bases. CDR1 is MNHEY and CDR2 is SVGAGI in the germline V gene. In nucleotides, the CDR3 is TGTGCCAGCAGTTACGACAGCCCATCCACCGGGGAGCTGTTTTTT. Its translation is CASSYDSPSTGELFF.

The chain carries TRBV18 and TRBJ2-5; TRBD1 might be the D (7 bases). Per the germline V gene, CDR1 is KGHSH and CDR2 is LQKENI. Trimming took 8 bases from V and 4 from J, leaving 11 bases between them. The CDR3 totals 12 residues. CDR3 nucleotides: TGTGCCAGCCGGGGGACAGCAGAGACCCAGTACTTC. It encodes CASRGTAETQYF.